Presented here are 25 T cell receptor beta chains from one specimen sequenced in a study of T-cell reconstitution after alpha-beta-depleted transplantation in children. TCRbeta library preparation incorporated unique molecular identifiers. In TCRdb, the PCR reads were re-called with MiXCR into one record per CDR3 protein. The table lists hundreds of thousands of distinct CDR3 sequences, 16% of them singletons. The sample in question was PBMCs from the stem cell graft donor, obtained from the stem cell graft. All receptors come from a human donor who donated a stem cell graft to a child with acute myeloid leukemia.

The chain employs TRBV7-8 and TRBJ1-5; 7 bases are shared with TRBD1. With V trimmed by 5 bases and J by 5 bases, 9 bases remained unmatched. The CDR3 is 15 amino acids. Per the germline V gene, CDR1 is SGHVS and CDR2 is FQNEAQ. The CDR3: CASSLSGGRDQPQHF. CDR3 bases: TGTGCCAGCAGCCTCTCAGGGGGGAGGGATCAGCCCCAGCATTTT.

This chain links TRBV6-2 or TRBV6-3 with TRBJ2-3; 10 bases match TRBD2. CDR1 MNHEY and CDR2 SVGEGT come from the germline V gene. The V and J ends lost 5 bases and 0 bases, in that order; junction bases with no gene match: 5. There are 16 residues in the CDR3. CDR3 in DNA: TGTGCCAGCAGTCCCTCGGGACTAGCGAGCACAGATACGCAGTATTTT. It specifies CASSPSGLASTDTQYF.

This chain connects TRBV24-1 to TRBJ2-5, with D possibly matching TRBD1 (6 bases). Germline values: CDR1 KGHDR, CDR2 SFDVKD. V was trimmed by 7 bases and J by 2 bases, leaving 10 bases between them. The CDR3 covers 13 residues. The DNA for the CDR3 is TGTGCCACCAGAGGACAGATACAAGAGACCCAGTACTTC. Amino acid sequence: CATRGQIQETQYF.

CDR3 sequence: CASSISLGQGGNIQYF. CDR3 bases: TGTGCCAGCAGTATCTCTCTTGGACAGGGAGGGAACATTCAGTACTTC. This chain joins TRBV27 and TRBJ2-4, with a tentative D call TRBD1 (8 bases). The CDR3 contains 16 residues. The germline V and J ends were trimmed by 5 bases and 7 bases, with 21 bases remaining between them. CDR1 MNHEY and CDR2 SMNVEV come from the germline V gene (reference sequence).

The gene calls are TRBV7-9 and TRBJ2-4, with no clear D. The CDR3 covers 17 residues. The V gene lost 5 bases and the J gene lost 0 bases, with 17 bases spanning the gap. CDR1 is SEHNR and CDR2 is FQNEAQ in the germline V gene (reference sequence). CDR3 protein: CASSHWTKALAKNIQYF. DNA for the CDR3: TGTGCCAGCAGCCACTGGACCAAGGCCTTAGCCAAAAACATTCAGTACTTC.

This chain connects TRBV4-3 to TRBJ2-2, with D tentatively TRBD2 (6 bases). Germline V CDR1 and CDR2: LGHNA, YSLEER. CDR3 size: 16 residues. The ends were cut back, 0 bases at V and 5 bases at J, with 13 bases in the middle. CDR3 in amino acids: CASSQENGGRTGELFF. The CDR3 DNA is TGCGCCAGCAGCCAAGAGAACGGGGGTCGGACCGGGGAGCTGTTTTTT.

To note about this clonotype: A clone one base away is much larger, so this may be a read error. V gene TRBV20-1 combines with J gene TRBJ2-4, with TRBD2 matching over 9 bases. The CDR3 loop spans 14 amino acids. CDR1 DFQATT and CDR2 SNEGSKA come from the germline V gene (reference sequence). The CDR3 loop is CSVLAGEVRDIQHF. CDR3 DNA: TGCAGTGTTTTAGCGGGGGAGGTACGGGACATTCAGCACTTC.

This clonotype was found a few times. The DNA of the CDR3 is TGTGCCACCAGCGACGGAACGGGGAATGAGCAGTTCTTC. Encoded protein: CATSDGTGNEQFF. V gene TRBV15 combines with J gene TRBJ2-1, with D tentatively TRBD2 (5 bases). The germline CDR1 and CDR2 sequences are LNHNV and YYDKDF (reference sequence). The CDR3 runs to 13 residues. The V and J ends lost 5 bases and 7 bases respectively, with 12 bases between them.

The J gene is TRBJ1-2, the V gene TRBV30; D unclear. The V end was cut by 0 bases, the J end by 4 bases, with 3 bases between. The CDR3 is made up of 11 amino acids. CDR1 is GTSNPN, CDR2 SVGIG, per germline (reference sequence). The DNA of the CDR3 is TGTGCCTGGAGTGTGGCCTATGGCTACACCTTC. It specifies CAWSVAYGYTF.

The chain recombines TRBV15 with TRBJ1-5; D not certain. The CDR3 has 12 amino acids. Trimming took off 5 bases at V and 6 bases at J, with 8 bases between the two ends. The germline V gene encodes CDR1 LNHNV and CDR2 YYDKDF (reference sequence). The CDR3 reads CATSASGQPQHF. CDR3 sequence (DNA): TGTGCCACCAGCGCCTCAGGTCAGCCCCAGCATTTT. Full variable domain (rest looked up from reference TRBV15 and TRBJ1-5): DAMVIQNPRYQVTQFGKPVTLSCSQTLNHNVMYWYQQKSSQAPKLLFHYYDKDFNNEADTPDNFQSRRPNTSFCFLDIRSPGLGDTAMYLCATSASGQPQHFGDGTRLSIL.

There are a few counts of this clonotype. This chain connects TRBV6-2 or TRBV6-3 to TRBJ1-1, with 7 positions matching TRBD1. CDR3 length: 16 residues. Germline values: CDR1 MNHEY, CDR2 SVGEGT. V dropped 2 bases and J dropped 4; count of bases not matched to a gene: 10. The CDR3 sequence is CASSYTPGQRFTEAFF. CDR3 in DNA: TGTGCCAGCAGTTACACCCCGGGACAGCGATTCACTGAAGCTTTCTTT.

This clonotype was detected only a few times. V and J are TRBV7-2 and TRBJ1-2; 12 nucleotides agree with TRBD1. The CDR3 length is 17 residues. The trim removed 0 bases at V and 8 bases at J, leaving 10 bases unmatched. CDR1 is SGHTA, CDR2 FQGNSA, per germline. This chain's CDR3 is CASSLAGTGGASGGYTF. CDR3 in DNA: TGTGCCAGCAGCTTAGCCGGGACAGGGGGCGCATCGGGAGGCTACACCTTC.

For this clonotype: A much larger clone lies one base from this, so it may be a read error. The chain couples TRBV20-1 to TRBJ2-7; D ambiguous. This CDR3 has 16 residues. CDR1 is DFQATT, CDR2 SNEGSKA, per germline (reference sequence). CDR3 sequence: CCARDQEFQSSYEQYV. The DNA for the CDR3 is TGCTGTGCTAGAGATCAAGAGTTTCAGAGCTCCTACGAGCAGTACGTC.

The chain joins TRBV7-8 to TRBJ1-5, with D possibly matching TRBD1 (5 bases). CDR3 length equals 17 residues. The V gene lost 4 bases and the J gene lost 2 bases, with 18 bases spanning the gap. Germline V gene sequence: CDR1 SGHVS, CDR2 FQNEAQ. This CDR3 reads CASSSGRLGMGNQPQHF. CDR3 in DNA: TGTGCCAGCAGCTCGGGACGGCTGGGGATGGGCAATCAGCCCCAGCATTTT.

The sample holds a few counts of this clonotype. The chain employs TRBV12-3 or TRBV12-4 and TRBJ1-1; D is perhaps TRBD1 (5 bases). Trimming cost V 8 bases and J 0 bases, with 13 bases left between them. This CDR3 comprises 14 residues. CDR3 amino acids: CASARGSLNTEAFF. CDR3 sequence (DNA): TGTGCCAGCGCCCGGGGCAGCTTGAACACTGAAGCTTTCTTT.

This clonotype was detected many times. The chain combines TRBV5-1 with TRBJ2-2, with 8 bases aligning to TRBD2. Unmatched junction bases numbered 3, after V lost 2 bases and J lost 3 bases. CDR3 size: 15 residues. Germline CDR1 SGHRS, CDR2 YFSETQ. CDR3 sequence reads: CASSFGAGDTGELFF. DNA of the CDR3: TGCGCCAGCAGCTTCGGAGCGGGAGACACCGGGGAGCTGTTTTTT.

The CDR3 nucleotides read TGTGCCAGCAGCTCGGTGGGATTCTATAATTCACCCCTCCACTTT. It codes for CASSSVGFYNSPLHF. The chain has TRBV7-3 and TRBJ1-6; D is uncertain. V was clipped by 4 bases and J by 3 bases, with 10 bases between them. From germline, CDR1 is SGHTA and CDR2 FQGTGA. The CDR3 extends over 15 amino acids.

This clonotype was observed many times. This chain joins TRBV6-4 and TRBJ2-2; D possibly uses TRBD1 or TRBD2 (5 bases each). Germline V gene sequence: CDR1 MRHNA, CDR2 SNTAGT. The germline V and J ends were trimmed by 6 bases and 10 bases, with 15 bases remaining between them. The CDR3 is made up of 13 amino acids. The CDR3, as DNA: TGTGCCAGCAGCTCGGGGCAGGGTTCGGAGCTGTTTTTT. Translation gives CASSSGQGSELFF.

This clonotype was counted ten times or more. The V gene is TRBV12-3 or TRBV12-4, the J gene TRBJ1-1; TRBD1 might be the D (6 bases). The CDR3 is 14 residues long. V lost 3 bases and J lost 4, with 12 bases in between. The CDR3 DNA reads TGTGCCAGCAGTTTCAGGGGTCAAGGCACTGAAGCTTTCTTT. Translation gives CASSFRGQGTEAFF.

This clonotype was recorded a few times. The V gene is TRBV27, the J gene TRBJ2-1; tentative D call: TRBD1 (5 bases). Trimming cost V 4 bases and J 4 bases, with 14 bases left between them. The CDR3 is 15 amino acids. CDR1 and CDR2 from the germline V gene are MNHEY and SMNVEV (reference sequence). CDR3 protein: CASSSTSKGYNEQFF. CDR3 coding DNA: TGTGCCAGCAGTTCCACATCTAAGGGGTACAATGAGCAGTTCTTC.

This clonotype was seen more than once but under ten times. The chain is built from TRBV20-1 and TRBJ2-1, with 7 bases identical to TRBD1. Trimming took 3 bases from V and 5 from J; bases not matched to a gene: 10. This CDR3 is built from 15 residues. Germline V gives CDR1 DFQATT, CDR2 SNEGSKA (reference sequence). CDR3 sequence: CSASRGLEGDNEQFF. CDR3 nucleotides: TGCAGTGCTAGTAGGGGGCTAGAAGGCGACAATGAGCAGTTCTTC.

This clonotype came up a few times. V gene TRBV6-1 combines with J gene TRBJ2-2; 10 bases are a match to TRBD2. V was clipped by 4 bases and J by 6 bases; unmatched bases: 5. CDR3 length equals 15 residues. Germline CDR1 is MNHNS and CDR2 is SASEGT. The CDR3 loop is CASSALAGEAGELFF. CDR3 in DNA: TGTGCCAGCAGTGCCCTAGCGGGGGAGGCCGGGGAGCTGTTTTTT.

At least ten counts were recorded for this clonotype. The rearrangement links TRBV7-7 to TRBJ1-3; 9 nucleotides align to TRBD1. J was trimmed by 2 bases and V by 5 bases; bases with no gene match: 4. This CDR3 spans 15 amino acids. Per germline, CDR1 SSHAT and CDR2 FNYEAQ (reference sequence). CDR3 DNA sequence: TGTGCCAGCAGCCCGGGGACAGGGACTGGAAACACCATATATTTT. Translation gives CASSPGTGTGNTIYF.

This chain joins TRBV12-3 or TRBV12-4 and TRBJ2-2; tentatively, D is TRBD2 (5 bases). The V and J ends lost 5 bases and 0 bases respectively, with 13 bases between them. The CDR3 sequence is 16 residues long. CDR3 sequence: CASSLRKRANTGELFF. CDR3 DNA: TGTGCCAGCAGTCTGAGGAAGAGGGCGAACACCGGGGAGCTGTTTTTT.

The chain links TRBV28 to TRBJ1-5, with D hard to call. The CDR3 length is 17 residues. From germline, CDR1 is MDHEN and CDR2 SYDVKM. The V gene lost 5 bases and the J gene lost 3 bases, with 20 bases spanning the gap. DNA of the CDR3: TGTGCCAGCAGTCTGTCCTCGATTATTGGTAACAATCAGCCCCAGCATTTT. It codes for CASSLSSIIGNNQPQHF.